The 5 T cell receptor beta chains below were found in one sample sequenced in a study of T cell therapy after organ transplantation. The data were produced by immunoSEQ multiplex PCR, yet TCRdb's version contains in-frame clones alone and is incomplete. The sample includes roughly 15,000 clones, 65% to 90% of them seen just once. The antigens of these receptors remain unknown. Time point defined: 20-29 weeks after completion of therapy. Sequences were derived from CD8+ T cells from blood, sampled after autologous CMV-specific T cell therapy. These receptors were taken from a human patient who had received a solid organ transplant and had CMV disease. A share of the T cells may be of graft donor origin.

The chain is built from TRBV5-1 and TRBJ1-2; possibly TRBD1 for D (5 bases). The CDR3 is 15 amino acids. The germline gives CDR1 SGHRS, CDR2 YFSETQ. Trimming removed 2 bases from V and 7 bases from J, with 18 bases in between. The CDR3 nucleotides are TGCGCCAGCAGCTTAAGGGGCCGGGGACTCCCTGGCTACACCTTC. It specifies CASSLRGRGLPGYTF.

This chain connects TRBV7-2 to TRBJ1-4; D is undetermined. The germline gives CDR1 SGHTA, CDR2 FQGNSA. V was shortened by 1 base and J by 7 bases, with 10 bases between the two germline ends. The CDR3 runs 14 residues. CDR3 protein: CASSLGSTGEKLFF. The CDR3 DNA sequence: TGTGCCAGCAGCTTAGGATCAACGGGTGAAAAACTGTTTTTT. The entire variable domain, with the rest obtained from reference TRBV7-2 and TRBJ1-4, is as follows: GAGVSQSPSNKVTEKGKDVELRCDPISGHTALYWYRQSLGQGLEFLIYFQGNSAPDKSGLPSDRFSAERTGGSVSTLTIQRTQQEDSAVYLCASSLGSTGEKLFFGSGTQLSVL.

V gene TRBV30 combines with J gene TRBJ2-1; D might be TRBD2 (5 bases). Looked up from germline, CDR1 is GTSNPN and CDR2 is SVGIG (reference sequence). CDR3 length equals 14 residues. V lost 5 bases to trimming and J lost 0 bases, with 11 bases between them. DNA of the CDR3: TGTGCCTGGGATAGCGCCGTCTCCTACAATGAGCAGTTCTTC. Its translation is CAWDSAVSYNEQFF.

This chain joins TRBV4-1 and TRBJ2-5, with D perhaps assigned TRBD1 or TRBD2 (5 bases each). The CDR3 is made up of 13 amino acids. CDR1 and CDR2 from the germline V gene are MGHRA and YSYEKL. Between the trimmed V and J ends, which lost 1 base and 5 bases, there was a span of 8 bases. CDR3 sequence reads: CASSQGGAETQYF. The CDR3 bases are TGCGCCAGCAGCCAAGGAGGGGCCGAGACCCAGTACTTC.

CDR3 region: CASSGGMGYENEQYF. The CDR3 DNA reads TGTGCCAGCAGTGGTGGTATGGGGTATGAGAACGAGCAGTACTTC. The rearrangement links TRBV2 to TRBJ2-7; no clear D. V was shortened by 4 bases and J by 5 bases, with 18 bases between the two germline ends. Per the germline V gene, CDR1 is SNHLY and CDR2 is FYNNEI. The CDR3 extends over 15 amino acids. Together with reference TRBV2 and TRBJ2-7, the CDR3 gives the full variable domain: EPEVTQTPSHQVTQMGQEVILRCVPISNHLYFYWYRQILGQKVEFLVSFYNNEISEKSEIFDDQFSVERPDGSNFTLKIRSTKLEDSAMYFCASSGGMGYENEQYFGPGTRLTVT.